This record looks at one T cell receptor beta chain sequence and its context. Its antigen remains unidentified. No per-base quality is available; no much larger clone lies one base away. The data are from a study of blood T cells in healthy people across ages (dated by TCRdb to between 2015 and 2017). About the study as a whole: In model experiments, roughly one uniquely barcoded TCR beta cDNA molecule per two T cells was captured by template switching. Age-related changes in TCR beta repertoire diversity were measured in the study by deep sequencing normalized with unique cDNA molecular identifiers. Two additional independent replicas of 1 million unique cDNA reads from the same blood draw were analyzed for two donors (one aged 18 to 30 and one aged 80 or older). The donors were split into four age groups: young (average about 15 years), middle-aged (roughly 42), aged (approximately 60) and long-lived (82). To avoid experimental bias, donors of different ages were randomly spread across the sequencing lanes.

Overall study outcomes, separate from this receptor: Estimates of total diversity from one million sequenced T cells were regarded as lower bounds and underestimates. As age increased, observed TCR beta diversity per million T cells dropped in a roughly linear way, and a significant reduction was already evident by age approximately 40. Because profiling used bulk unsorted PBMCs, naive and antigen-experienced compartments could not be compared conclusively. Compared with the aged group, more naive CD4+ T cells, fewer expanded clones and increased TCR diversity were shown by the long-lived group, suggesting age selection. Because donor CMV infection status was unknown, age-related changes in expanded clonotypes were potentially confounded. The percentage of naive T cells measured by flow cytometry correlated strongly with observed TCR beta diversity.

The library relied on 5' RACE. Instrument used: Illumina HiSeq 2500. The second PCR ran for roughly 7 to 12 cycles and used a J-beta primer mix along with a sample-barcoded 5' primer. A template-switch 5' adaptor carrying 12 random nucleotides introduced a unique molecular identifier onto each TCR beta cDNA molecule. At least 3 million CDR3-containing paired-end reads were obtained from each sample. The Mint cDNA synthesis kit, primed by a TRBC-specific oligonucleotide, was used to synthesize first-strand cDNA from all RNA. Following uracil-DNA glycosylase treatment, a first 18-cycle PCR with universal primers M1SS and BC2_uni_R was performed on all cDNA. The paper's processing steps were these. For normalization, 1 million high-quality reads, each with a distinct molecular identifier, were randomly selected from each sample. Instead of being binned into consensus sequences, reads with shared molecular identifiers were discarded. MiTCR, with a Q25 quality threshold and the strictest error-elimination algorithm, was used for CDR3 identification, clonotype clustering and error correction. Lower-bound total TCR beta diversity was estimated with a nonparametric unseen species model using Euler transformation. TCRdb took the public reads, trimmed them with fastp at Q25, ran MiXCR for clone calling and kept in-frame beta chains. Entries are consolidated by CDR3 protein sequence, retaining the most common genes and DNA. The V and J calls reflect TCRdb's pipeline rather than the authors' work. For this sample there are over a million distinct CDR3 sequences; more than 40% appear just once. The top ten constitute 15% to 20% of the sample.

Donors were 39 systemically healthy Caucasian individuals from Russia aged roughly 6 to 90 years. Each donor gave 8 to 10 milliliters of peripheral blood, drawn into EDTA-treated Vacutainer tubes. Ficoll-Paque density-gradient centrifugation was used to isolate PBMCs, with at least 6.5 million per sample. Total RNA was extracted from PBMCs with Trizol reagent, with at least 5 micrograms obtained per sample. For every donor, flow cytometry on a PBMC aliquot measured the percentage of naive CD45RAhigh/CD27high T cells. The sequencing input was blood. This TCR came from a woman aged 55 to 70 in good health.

The CDR3 loop reads CSLLGGFNEQFF. The base sequence is TGCAGCCTGCTGGGGGGTTTCAATGAGCAGTTCTTC. The rearranged chain carries TRBV29-1 and TRBJ2-1; the D gene is perhaps TRBD2, from 6 matching bases. V is cut by 8 bases and J by 6 bases, and the space between the germline ends is 14 bases. The cysteine opens and the phenylalanine closes a CDR3 of 12 amino acids. The sequence is cut down to CDR3 DNA, 36 bases in frame from base 1. The germline V gene yields SQVTM for CDR1 and ANQGSEA for CDR2.